This is a list of T cell receptor beta chains from one sample in a study of cytomegalovirus exposure and HLA in healthy donors. Clones were sequenced by immunoSEQ multiplex PCR, and TCRdb holds only the in-frame ones, with some missing. The sample records over 100,000 clones, 69% being singletons. The sample taken for sequencing was PBMCs. All receptors come from a woman in her sixties or seventies in good health and CMV-seropositive. Both conserved end residues are part of each CDR3. A D gene is named only where the DNA matches it firmly. Only part of the rows carry a size: once, few, many, or a class if the clone is expanded.

j_call,d_call,v_call,clone_size,cdr3_aa,cdr3_nt
TRBJ2-3,-,TRBV7-2,-,CASSLAPGVVDTQYF,TGTGCCAGCAGCTTAGCGCCGGGGGTGGTGGATACGCAGTATTTT
TRBJ2-2,TRBD1,TRBV7-9,-,CASGTGEAGELFF,TGTGCCAGCGGGACAGGGGAGGCCGGGGAGCTGTTTTTT
TRBJ2-7,-,TRBV30,-,CAWSKGHTYEQYF,TGTGCCTGGAGTAAGGGACACACCTACGAGCAGTACTTC
TRBJ2-7,-,TRBV7-9,-,CASSPGGAREQYF,TGTGCCAGCAGCCCTGGGGGGGCGAGGGAGCAGTACTTC
TRBJ1-2,-,TRBV30,few,CASQNAGNYGYTF,TGTGCCTCCCAAAATGCAGGCAACTATGGCTACACCTTC
TRBJ2-1,-,TRBV30,-,CAWSVLGEYTQFF,TGTGCCTGGAGTGTACTCGGGGAATATACTCAGTTCTTC
TRBJ2-5,-,TRBV5-1,-,CASSLGQFQETQYF,TGCGCCAGCAGCTTAGGACAGTTCCAAGAGACCCAGTACTTC
TRBJ2-7,-,TRBV6-1,-,CASSEILGGGYEQYF,TGTGCCAGCAGTGAAATACTTGGGGGCGGTTACGAGCAGTACTTC
TRBJ2-7,-,TRBV10-3,-,CATRDRSHNEQYF,TGTGCCACCCGAGACAGGTCACATAACGAGCAGTACTTC
TRBJ2-2,-,TRBV2,once,CASSTGTLNTGELFF,TGTGCCAGCAGTACCGGGACTTTGAACACCGGGGAGCTGTTTTTT
TRBJ1-2,-,TRBV11-2,-,CASSLGDNNYGYTF,TGTGCCAGCAGCTTAGGGGACAACAACTATGGCTACACCTTC
TRBJ2-7,TRBD1,TRBV11-2,-,CASSLGQPNFSYEQYF,TGTGCCAGCAGCTTGGGACAGCCCAACTTTTCCTACGAGCAGTACTTC
TRBJ2-7,TRBD1,TRBV7-2,once,CASSIPGQGISYEQYF,TGTGCCAGCAGCATACCGGGACAGGGAATCTCCTACGAGCAGTACTTC
TRBJ1-4,TRBD1,TRBV30,few,CAWRTRGAGEKLFF,TGTGCCTGGAGAACCAGGGGGGCCGGTGAAAAACTGTTTTTT
TRBJ2-1,TRBD1,TRBV5-1,-,CASSSGGTEEQFF,TGCGCCAGCAGCTCAGGGGGTACGGAAGAGCAGTTCTTC
TRBJ2-6,-,TRBV6-5,once,CASTQGVSGANVLTF,TGTGCCAGCACCCAAGGAGTCTCTGGGGCCAACGTCCTGACTTTC
TRBJ2-3,-,TRBV27,once,CASSLTSVAADTQYF,TGTGCCAGCAGTCTGACTAGTGTAGCCGCCGATACGCAGTATTTT
TRBJ1-4,TRBD1,TRBV6-5,-,CASSYRDRGRGEKLFF,TGTGCCAGCAGTTATCGGGACAGGGGGCGAGGTGAAAAACTGTTTTTT
TRBJ1-3,-,TRBV6-5,-,CASSYSSILSGNTIYF,TGTGCCAGCAGTTACTCGAGCATCCTCTCTGGAAACACCATATATTTT
TRBJ2-3,TRBD2,TRBV14,-,CASSQPYAGGGTDTQYF,TGTGCCAGCAGTCAGCCCTACGCGGGGGGCGGCACAGATACGCAGTATTTT
TRBJ1-1,TRBD1,TRBV10-3,-,CAISELGQGTWAFF,TGTGCCATCAGTGAGCTAGGACAGGGTACTTGGGCTTTCTTT
TRBJ2-7,-,TRBV29-1,-,CSVEEGPRGGQYF,TGCAGCGTTGAAGAGGGGCCCAGGGGCGGGCAGTACTTC
TRBJ1-5,-,TRBV21-1,-,CASSKKRGDRSNQPQHF,TGTGCCAGCAGCAAAAAGAGGGGGGACAGATCCAATCAGCCCCAGCATTTT
TRBJ1-6,-,TRBV6-6,-,CASSYDTSRNSPLHF,TGTGCCAGCAGTTACGACACATCAAGGAATTCACCCCTCCACTTT
TRBJ2-7,TRBD2,TRBV4-1,once,CASSLMRGGYEQYF,TGCGCCAGCAGCCTCATGCGGGGGGGGTACGAGCAGTACTTC
TRBJ2-3,TRBD1,TRBV25-1,few,CASSLTGALSDTQYF,TGTGCCAGCAGCCTGACAGGGGCTCTATCAGATACGCAGTATTTT
TRBJ1-2,-,TRBV30,few,CAWSTGFYGYTF,TGTGCCTGGAGTACGGGATTCTATGGCTACACCTTC
TRBJ2-1,TRBD1,TRBV5-6,-,CASSLLDRGFDEQFF,TGTGCCAGCAGCTTGTTGGACAGGGGATTCGATGAGCAGTTCTTC
TRBJ1-1,-,TRBV4-1,-,CASSQGDIRGDTEAFF,TGCGCCAGCAGCCAAGGAGACATCAGGGGTGACACTGAAGCTTTCTTT
TRBJ1-6,-,TRBV7-9,-,CASPNSPLHF,TGTGCCAGCCCAAATTCACCCCTCCACTTT
TRBJ1-5,-,TRBV28,-,CALGREGLSNQPQHF,TGTGCCCTCGGGCGGGAGGGACTCAGCAATCAGCCCCAGCATTTT
TRBJ1-2,TRBD1,TRBV6-6,-,CASSAGTGPFYGYTF,TGTGCCAGCAGTGCCGGGACAGGACCTTTCTATGGCTACACCTTC
TRBJ1-6,TRBD1,TRBV19,-,CATQGGSKNSPLHF,TGTGCCACCCAAGGGGGCTCAAAAAATTCACCCCTCCACTTT
TRBJ1-5,-,TRBV6-5,few,CASSAGRGNQPQHF,TGTGCCAGCAGTGCGGGAAGGGGCAATCAGCCCCAGCATTTT
TRBJ1-3,-,TRBV10-3,few,CAISGLGGNTIYF,TGTGCCATCAGTGGCCTGGGCGGAAACACCATATATTTT
TRBJ1-1,-,TRBV19,-,CASSRGGGIFTEAFF,TGTGCCAGTAGTAGAGGGGGGGGTATTTTCACTGAAGCTTTCTTT
TRBJ1-2,-,TRBV7-9,-,CASSLAQGGVYGYTF,TGTGCCAGCAGCTTAGCGCAAGGCGGGGTCTATGGCTACACCTTC
TRBJ1-1,TRBD1,TRBV7-2,-,CASSPSPQGAPRSEAFF,TGTGCCAGCAGTCCGAGCCCGCAGGGGGCGCCGAGGTCTGAAGCTTTCTTT
TRBJ1-5,-,TRBV2,-,CASTERGARSNQPQHF,TGTGCCAGCACCGAGAGAGGAGCTCGGAGCAATCAGCCCCAGCATTTT
TRBJ2-3,-,TRBV5-1,-,CASSLRQVSTDTQYF,TGCGCCAGCAGCCTAAGACAGGTTAGCACAGATACGCAGTATTTT
TRBJ2-7,-,TRBV30,once,CAWSARWRPGSYEQYF,TGTGCCTGGAGCGCGAGGTGGCGTCCTGGGTCCTACGAGCAGTACTTC
TRBJ1-1,TRBD1,TRBV10-3,-,CAISRTGGMNTEAFF,TGTGCCATCAGCCGGACAGGGGGCATGAACACTGAAGCTTTCTTT
TRBJ2-3,-,TRBV5-8,-,CASSEDRTDTQYF,TGTGCCAGCAGCGAGGATCGCACAGATACGCAGTATTTT
TRBJ1-1,-,TRBV6-5,-,CASSYNGGRTEAFF,TGTGCCAGCAGTTACAATGGGGGGAGGACTGAAGCTTTCTTT
TRBJ2-7,TRBD2,TRBV6-1,-,CASSEGQLAGKPSYEQYF,TGTGCCAGCAGTGAAGGACAACTAGCGGGCAAGCCATCCTACGAGCAGTACTTC
TRBJ2-4,-,TRBV18,few,CASSPSAKNIQYF,TGTGCCAGCTCACCCTCAGCCAAAAACATTCAGTACTTC
TRBJ1-2,-,TRBV6-5,-,CASGSLSYGYTF,TGTGCCAGCGGCAGTCTCTCCTATGGCTACACCTTC
TRBJ2-5,TRBD2,TRBV30,once,CAWRPSGGFQETQYF,TGTGCCTGGAGGCCCAGCGGGGGTTTTCAAGAGACCCAGTACTTC
TRBJ1-3,-,TRBV6-5,few,CASSYSSPGNTIYF,TGTGCCAGCAGTTACTCGTCTCCTGGAAACACCATATATTTT
TRBJ2-1,-,TRBV7-2,few,CASTSGGVDNEQFF,TGTGCCAGCACGTCTGGCGGGGTCGACAATGAGCAGTTCTTC
TRBJ2-1,-,TRBV6-6,-,CASSLLGTAYNEQFF,TGTGCCAGCAGCCTTCTTGGGACTGCTTACAATGAGCAGTTCTTC
TRBJ1-6,TRBD1,TRBV30,-,CAGGGQGNSPLHF,TGTGCCGGAGGGGGCCAGGGAAATTCACCCCTCCACTTT
TRBJ1-2,-,TRBV18,-,CASSLLVVGYYGYTF,TGTGCCAGCTCACTTCTGGTCGTGGGCTACTATGGCTACACCTTC
TRBJ2-1,TRBD2,TRBV4-3,once,CASSRAGGLYNEQFF,TGCGCCAGCAGCAGAGCGGGGGGCCTATACAATGAGCAGTTCTTC
TRBJ1-1,-,TRBV25-1,few,CATSGNTEAFF,TGTGCCACCTCGGGGAACACTGAAGCTTTCTTT
TRBJ2-3,TRBD2,TRBV6-6,-,CASSYSGGGTDTQYF,TGTGCCAGCAGTTACTCTGGCGGGGGGACGGATACGCAGTATTTT